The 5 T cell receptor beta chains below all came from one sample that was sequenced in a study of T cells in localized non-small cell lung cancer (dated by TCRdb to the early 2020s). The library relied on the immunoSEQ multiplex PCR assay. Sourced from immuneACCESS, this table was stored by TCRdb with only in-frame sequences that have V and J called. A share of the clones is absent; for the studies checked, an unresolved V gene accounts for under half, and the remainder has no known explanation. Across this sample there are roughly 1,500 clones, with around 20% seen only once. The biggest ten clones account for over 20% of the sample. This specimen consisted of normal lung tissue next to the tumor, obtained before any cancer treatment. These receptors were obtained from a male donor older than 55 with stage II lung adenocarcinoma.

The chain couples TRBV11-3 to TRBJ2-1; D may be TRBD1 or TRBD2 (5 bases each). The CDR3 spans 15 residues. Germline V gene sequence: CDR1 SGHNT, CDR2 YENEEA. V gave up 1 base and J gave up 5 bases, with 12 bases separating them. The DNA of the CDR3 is TGTGCCAGCAGCTTAGGGGACCACAGAAACAATGAGCAGTTCTTC. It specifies CASSLGDHRNNEQFF.

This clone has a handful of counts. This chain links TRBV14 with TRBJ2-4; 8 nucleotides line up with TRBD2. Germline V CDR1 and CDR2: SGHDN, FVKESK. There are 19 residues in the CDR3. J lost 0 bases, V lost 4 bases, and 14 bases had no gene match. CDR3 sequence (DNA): TGTGCCAGCAGCCCTCCCCGGGGGGGAGGTCGCATAGCCAAAAACATTCAGTACTTC. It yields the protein CASSPPRGGGRIAKNIQYF. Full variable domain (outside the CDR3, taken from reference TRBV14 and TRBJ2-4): EAGVTQFPSHSVIEKGQTVTLRCDPISGHDNLYWYRRVMGKEIKFLLHFVKESKQDESGMPNNRFLAERTGGTYSTLKVQPAELEDSGVYFCASSPPRGGGRIAKNIQYFGAGTRLSVL.

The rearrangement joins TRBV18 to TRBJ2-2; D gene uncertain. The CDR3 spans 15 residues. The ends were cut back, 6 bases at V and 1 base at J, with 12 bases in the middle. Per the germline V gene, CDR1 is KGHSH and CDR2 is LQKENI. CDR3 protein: CASSVTGQNTGELFF. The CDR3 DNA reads TGTGCCAGCTCGGTAACGGGCCAGAACACCGGGGAGCTGTTTTTT. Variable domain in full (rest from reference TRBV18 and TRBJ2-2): NAGVMQNPRHLVRRRGQEARLRCSPMKGHSHVYWYRQLPEEGLKFMVYLQKENIIDESGMPKERFSAEFPKEGPSILRIQQVVRGDSAAYFCASSVTGQNTGELFFGEGSRLTVL.

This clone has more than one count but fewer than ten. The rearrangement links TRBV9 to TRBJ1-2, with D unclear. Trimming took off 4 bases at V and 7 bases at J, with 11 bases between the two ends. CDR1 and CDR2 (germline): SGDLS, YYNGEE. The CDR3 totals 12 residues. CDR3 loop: CASSREVGGYTF. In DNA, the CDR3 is TGTGCCAGCAGCCGAGAGGTGGGTGGCTACACCTTC.

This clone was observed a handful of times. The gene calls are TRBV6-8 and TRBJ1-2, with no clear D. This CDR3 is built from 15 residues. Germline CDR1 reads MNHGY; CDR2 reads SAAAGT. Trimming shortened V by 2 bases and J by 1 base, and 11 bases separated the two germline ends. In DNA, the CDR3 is TGTGCCAGCAGTTACGAGTTAGGGAGTAACTATGGCTACACCTTC. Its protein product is CASSYELGSNYGYTF.